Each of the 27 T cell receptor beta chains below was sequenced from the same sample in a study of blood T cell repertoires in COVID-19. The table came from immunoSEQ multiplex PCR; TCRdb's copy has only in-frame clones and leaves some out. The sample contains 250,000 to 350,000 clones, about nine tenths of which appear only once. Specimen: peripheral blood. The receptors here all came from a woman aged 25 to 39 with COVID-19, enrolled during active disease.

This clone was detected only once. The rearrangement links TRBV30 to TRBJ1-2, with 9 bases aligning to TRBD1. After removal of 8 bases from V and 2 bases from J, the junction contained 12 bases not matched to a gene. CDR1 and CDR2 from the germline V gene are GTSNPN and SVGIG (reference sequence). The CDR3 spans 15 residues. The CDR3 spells CARLSGTGLNYGYTF. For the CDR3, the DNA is TGTGCCCGTTTGTCCGGGACAGGGTTGAACTATGGCTACACCTTC.

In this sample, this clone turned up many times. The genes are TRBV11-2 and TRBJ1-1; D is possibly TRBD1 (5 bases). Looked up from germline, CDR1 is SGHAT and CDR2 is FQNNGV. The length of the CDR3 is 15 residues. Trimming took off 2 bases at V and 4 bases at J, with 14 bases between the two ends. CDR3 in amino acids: CASSLIGVRGTEAFF. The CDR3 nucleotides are TGTGCCAGCAGCTTAATCGGTGTAAGGGGCACTGAAGCTTTCTTT.

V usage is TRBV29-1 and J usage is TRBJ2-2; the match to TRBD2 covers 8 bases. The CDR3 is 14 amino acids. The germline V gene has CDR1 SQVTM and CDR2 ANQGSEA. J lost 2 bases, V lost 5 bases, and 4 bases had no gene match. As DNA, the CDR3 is TGCAGCGTTCGTAGCGGGATCAACACCGGGGAGCTGTTTTTT. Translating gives CSVRSGINTGELFF.

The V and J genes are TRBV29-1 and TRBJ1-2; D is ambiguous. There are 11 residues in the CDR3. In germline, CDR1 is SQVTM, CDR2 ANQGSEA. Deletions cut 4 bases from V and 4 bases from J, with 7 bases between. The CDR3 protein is CSVAHSYGYTF. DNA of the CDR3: TGCAGCGTTGCCCACTCCTATGGCTACACCTTC.

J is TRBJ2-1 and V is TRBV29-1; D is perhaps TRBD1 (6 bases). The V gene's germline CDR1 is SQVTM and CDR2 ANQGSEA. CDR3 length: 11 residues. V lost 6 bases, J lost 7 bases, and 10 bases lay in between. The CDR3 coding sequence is TGCAGCGTCCCGCAGGGGAATGAGCAGTTCTTC. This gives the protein CSVPQGNEQFF.

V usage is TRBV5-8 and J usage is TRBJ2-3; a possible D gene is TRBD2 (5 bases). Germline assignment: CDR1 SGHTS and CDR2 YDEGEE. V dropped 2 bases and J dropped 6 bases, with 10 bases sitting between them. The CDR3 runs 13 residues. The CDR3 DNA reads TGTGCCAGCAGCTTTGGAACGGGGGATACGCAGTATTTT. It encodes CASSFGTGDTQYF.

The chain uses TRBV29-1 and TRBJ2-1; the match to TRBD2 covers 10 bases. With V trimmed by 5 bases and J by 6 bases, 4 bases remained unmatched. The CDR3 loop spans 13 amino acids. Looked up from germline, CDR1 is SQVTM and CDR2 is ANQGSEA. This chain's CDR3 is CSVRLAGPNEQFF. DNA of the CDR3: TGCAGCGTTCGACTAGCGGGCCCCAATGAGCAGTTCTTC.

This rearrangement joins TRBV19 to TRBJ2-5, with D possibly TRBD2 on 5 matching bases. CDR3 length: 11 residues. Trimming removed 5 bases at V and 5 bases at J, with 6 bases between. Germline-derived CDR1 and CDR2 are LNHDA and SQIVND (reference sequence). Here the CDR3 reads CASSAGETQYF. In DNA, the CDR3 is TGTGCCAGTAGTGCGGGCGAGACCCAGTACTTC.

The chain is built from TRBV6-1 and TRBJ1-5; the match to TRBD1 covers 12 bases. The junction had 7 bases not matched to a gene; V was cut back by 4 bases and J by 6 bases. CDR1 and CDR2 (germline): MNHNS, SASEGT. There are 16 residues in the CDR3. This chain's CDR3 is CASSGPGTGGGQPQHF. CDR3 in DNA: TGTGCCAGCAGTGGCCCGGGGACAGGGGGCGGTCAGCCCCAGCATTTT.

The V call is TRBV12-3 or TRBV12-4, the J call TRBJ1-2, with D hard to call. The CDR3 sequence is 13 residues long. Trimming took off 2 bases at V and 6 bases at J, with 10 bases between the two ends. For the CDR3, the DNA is TGTGCCAGCAGTTTATTTAAACGGGATGGCTACACCTTC. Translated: CASSLFKRDGYTF.

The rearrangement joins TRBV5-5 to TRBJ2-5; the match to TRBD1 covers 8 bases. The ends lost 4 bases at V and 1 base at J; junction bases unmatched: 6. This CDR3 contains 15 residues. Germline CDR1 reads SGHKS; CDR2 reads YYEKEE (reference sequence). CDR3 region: CASSADRVIQETQYF. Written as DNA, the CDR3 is TGTGCCAGCAGCGCGGACAGGGTGATCCAAGAGACCCAGTACTTC.

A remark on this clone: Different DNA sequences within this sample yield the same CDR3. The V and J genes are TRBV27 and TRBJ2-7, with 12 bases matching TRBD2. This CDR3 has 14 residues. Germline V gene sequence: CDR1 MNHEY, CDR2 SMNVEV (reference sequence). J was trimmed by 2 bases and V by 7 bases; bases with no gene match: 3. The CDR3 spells CASTRLAGAYEQYF. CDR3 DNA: TGTGCCAGCACTCGACTAGCGGGAGCCTACGAGCAGTACTTC.

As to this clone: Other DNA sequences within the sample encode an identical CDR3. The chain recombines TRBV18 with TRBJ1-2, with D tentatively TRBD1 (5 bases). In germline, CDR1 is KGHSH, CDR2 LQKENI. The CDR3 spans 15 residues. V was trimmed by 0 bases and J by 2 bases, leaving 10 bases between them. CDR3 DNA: TGTGCCAGCTCACCACCTACAGGTGGGAACTATGGCTACACCTTC. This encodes CASSPPTGGNYGYTF.

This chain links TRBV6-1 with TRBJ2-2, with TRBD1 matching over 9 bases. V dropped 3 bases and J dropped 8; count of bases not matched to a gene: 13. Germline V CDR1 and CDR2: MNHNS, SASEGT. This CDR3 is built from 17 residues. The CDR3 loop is CASSDIWTGAIGGELFF. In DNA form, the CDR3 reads TGTGCCAGCAGTGATATATGGACAGGGGCAATCGGAGGGGAGCTGTTTTTT.

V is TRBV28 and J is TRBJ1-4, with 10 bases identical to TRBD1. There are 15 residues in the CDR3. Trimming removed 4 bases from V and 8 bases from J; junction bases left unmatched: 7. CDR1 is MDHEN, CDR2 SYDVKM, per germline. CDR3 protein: CASSSRTGGREKLFF. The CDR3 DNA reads TGTGCCAGCAGTTCCCGGACAGGGGGTAGGGAAAAACTGTTTTTT.

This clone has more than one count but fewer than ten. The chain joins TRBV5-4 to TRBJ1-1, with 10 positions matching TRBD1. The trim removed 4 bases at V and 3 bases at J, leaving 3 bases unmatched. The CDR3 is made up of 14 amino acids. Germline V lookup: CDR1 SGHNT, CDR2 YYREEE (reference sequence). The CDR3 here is CASSGQGVDTEAFF. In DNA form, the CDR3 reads TGTGCCAGCAGCGGACAGGGGGTAGACACTGAAGCTTTCTTT.

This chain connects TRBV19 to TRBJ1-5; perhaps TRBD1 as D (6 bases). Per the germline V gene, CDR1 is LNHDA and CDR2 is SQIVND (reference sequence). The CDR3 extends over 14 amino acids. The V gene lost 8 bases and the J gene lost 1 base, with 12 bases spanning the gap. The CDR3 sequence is CASEQGGSNQPQHF. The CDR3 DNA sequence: TGTGCCAGTGAACAGGGAGGGAGCAATCAGCCCCAGCATTTT.

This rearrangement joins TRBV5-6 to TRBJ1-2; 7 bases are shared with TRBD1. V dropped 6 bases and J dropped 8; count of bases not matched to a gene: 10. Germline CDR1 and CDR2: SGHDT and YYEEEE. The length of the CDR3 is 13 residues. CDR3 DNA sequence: TGTGCCAGCACACAGACAGGGAAAGAAGGCTACACCTTC. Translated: CASTQTGKEGYTF.

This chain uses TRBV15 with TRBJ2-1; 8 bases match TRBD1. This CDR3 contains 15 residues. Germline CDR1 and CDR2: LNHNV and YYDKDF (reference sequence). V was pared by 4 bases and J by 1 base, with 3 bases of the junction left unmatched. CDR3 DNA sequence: TGTGCCACCAGCATGGGACAGGCATCCTACAATGAGCAGTTCTTC. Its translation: CATSMGQASYNEQFF.

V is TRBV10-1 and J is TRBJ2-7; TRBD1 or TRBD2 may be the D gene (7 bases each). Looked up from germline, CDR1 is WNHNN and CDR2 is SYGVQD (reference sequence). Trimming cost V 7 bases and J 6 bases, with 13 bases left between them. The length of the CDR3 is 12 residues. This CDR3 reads CASNDREGEQYF. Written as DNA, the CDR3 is TGCGCCAGCAATGACAGGGAGGGCGAGCAGTACTTC.

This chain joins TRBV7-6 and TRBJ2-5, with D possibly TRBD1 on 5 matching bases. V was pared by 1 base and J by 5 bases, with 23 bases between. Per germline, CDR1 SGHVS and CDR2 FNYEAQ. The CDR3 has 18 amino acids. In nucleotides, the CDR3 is TGTGCCAGCAGCTTAGATAGTCTAGGGCAGGGTCAGCCGGAGACCCAGTACTTC. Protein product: CASSLDSLGQGQPETQYF.

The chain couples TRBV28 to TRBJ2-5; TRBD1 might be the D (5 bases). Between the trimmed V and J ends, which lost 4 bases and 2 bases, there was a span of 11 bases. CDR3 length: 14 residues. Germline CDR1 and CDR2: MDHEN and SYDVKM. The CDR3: CASSSTAIQETQYF. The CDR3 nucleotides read TGTGCCAGCAGTTCGACAGCAATACAAGAGACCCAGTACTTC. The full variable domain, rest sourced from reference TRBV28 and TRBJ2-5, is DVKVTQSSRYLVKRTGEKVFLECVQDMDHENMFWYRQDPGLGLRLIYFSYDVKMKEKGDIPEGYSVSREKKERFSLILESASTNQTSMYLCASSSTAIQETQYFGPGTRLLVL.

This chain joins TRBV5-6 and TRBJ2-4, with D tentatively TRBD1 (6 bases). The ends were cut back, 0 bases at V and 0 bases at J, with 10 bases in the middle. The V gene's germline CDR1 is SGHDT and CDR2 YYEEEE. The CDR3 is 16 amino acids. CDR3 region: CASSLVDSLAKNIQYF. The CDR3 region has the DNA TGTGCCAGCAGCTTGGTGGACAGCCTAGCCAAAAACATTCAGTACTTC.

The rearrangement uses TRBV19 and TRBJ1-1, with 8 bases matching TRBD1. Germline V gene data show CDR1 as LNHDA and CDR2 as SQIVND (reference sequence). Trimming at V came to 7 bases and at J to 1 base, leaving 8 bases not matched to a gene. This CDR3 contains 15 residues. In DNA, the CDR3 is TGTGCCAGTATTGACAGGGGAAATTCGAACACTGAAGCTTTCTTT. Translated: CASIDRGNSNTEAFF.

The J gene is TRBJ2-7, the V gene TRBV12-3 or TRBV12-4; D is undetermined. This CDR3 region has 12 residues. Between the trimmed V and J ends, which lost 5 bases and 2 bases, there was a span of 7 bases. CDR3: CASSPDTYEQYF. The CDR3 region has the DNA TGTGCCAGCAGTCCCGACACCTACGAGCAGTACTTC.

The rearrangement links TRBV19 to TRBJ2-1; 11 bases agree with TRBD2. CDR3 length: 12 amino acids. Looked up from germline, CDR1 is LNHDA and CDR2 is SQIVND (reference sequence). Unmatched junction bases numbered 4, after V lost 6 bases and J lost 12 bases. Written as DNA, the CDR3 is TGTGCCAGTAGCATTAGCGGGAGGGGGCAGTTCTTC. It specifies CASSISGRGQFF.

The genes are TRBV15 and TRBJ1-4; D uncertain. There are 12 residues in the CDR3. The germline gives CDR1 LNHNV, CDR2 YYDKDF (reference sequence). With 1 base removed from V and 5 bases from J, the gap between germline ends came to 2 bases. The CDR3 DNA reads TGTGCCACCAGCAGAGCGAATGAAAAACTGTTTTTT. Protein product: CATSRANEKLFF.